The 14 T cell receptor beta chains below all came from one sample that was sequenced in a study of blood T cell repertoires in COVID-19. Measured with immunoSEQ multiplex PCR; TCRdb has only the in-frame clones, and not every one. The sample holds some 64,000 clones, under 80% seen once. The sample was peripheral blood. The origin of the receptors is a human donor in a cohort sampled during active COVID-19.

The rearrangement joins TRBV3-1 (or the pseudogene TRBV3-2) to TRBJ2-7; 12 bases map to TRBD2. The V gene's germline CDR1 is LGHDT and CDR2 YNNKEL (reference sequence). The CDR3 spans 14 residues. V lost 3 bases to trimming and J lost 5 bases; unmatched junction nucleotides: 2. The DNA for the CDR3 is TGTGCCAGCAGCCAGACTAGCGGGGGCCACGAGCAGTACTTC. Its protein product is CASSQTSGGHEQYF.

The rearrangement links TRBV12-3 or TRBV12-4 to TRBJ2-1; D ambiguous. Trimming took 3 bases from V and 13 from J, leaving 10 bases between them. The CDR3 sequence is 11 residues long. Here the CDR3 reads CASSLKLLQFF. In DNA, the CDR3 is TGTGCCAGCAGTTTGAAACTACTACAGTTCTTC.

The V and J genes are TRBV6-2 or TRBV6-3 and TRBJ2-5; 8 bases align to TRBD2. Germline values: CDR1 MNHEY, CDR2 SVGEGT. The CDR3 is 16 residues long. V trimming: 2 bases; J trimming: 1 base; junction bases outside the gene matches: 6. CDR3 region: CASSYGVAGGQETQYF. CDR3 nucleotide sequence: TGTGCCAGCAGTTACGGGGTGGCGGGGGGCCAAGAGACCCAGTACTTC.

The chain couples TRBV7-9 to TRBJ2-3; tentative D call: TRBD2 (7 bases). This CDR3 comprises 16 residues. Germline CDR1 and CDR2: SEHNR and FQNEAQ (reference sequence). With 1 base removed from V and 1 base from J, the gap between germline ends came to 12 bases. CDR3 loop: CASSLGRGGGTDTQYF. As DNA, the CDR3 is TGTGCCAGCAGCTTAGGGAGGGGGGGCGGCACAGATACGCAGTATTTT.

The chain carries TRBV6-5 and TRBJ2-1; the match to TRBD1 covers 7 bases. CDR1 is MNHEY and CDR2 is SVGAGI in the germline V gene. Trimming at V came to 6 bases and at J to 5 bases, leaving 7 bases not matched to a gene. This CDR3 spans 14 amino acids. The chain's CDR3 is CASRRTGTNNEQFF. CDR3 bases: TGTGCCAGCAGACGGACAGGAACCAACAATGAGCAGTTCTTC.

This clone has at least ten counts. V gene TRBV6-6 combines with J gene TRBJ1-2, with D perhaps matching TRBD1 (5 bases). Looked up from germline, CDR1 is MNHNY and CDR2 is SVGAGI (reference sequence). Deletions cut 6 bases from V and 8 bases from J, with 19 bases between. The CDR3 is made up of 14 amino acids. For the CDR3, the DNA is TGTGCCAGCAGGTCGGGACTCCGGGAAGAGGGCTACACCTTC. Encoded protein: CASRSGLREEGYTF.

The chain recombines TRBV5-1 with TRBJ2-1, with TRBD2 as a possible D gene (6 bases). Trimming removed 4 bases from V and 0 bases from J, with 14 bases in between. This CDR3 is built from 16 residues. Germline-derived CDR1 and CDR2 are SGHRS and YFSETQ. CDR3 amino acids: CASSRDSINSYNEQFF. The CDR3 nucleotides are TGCGCCAGCAGCCGGGACTCCATAAACTCCTACAATGAGCAGTTCTTC.

This clone appeared a single time. This chain joins TRBV11-2 and TRBJ2-1; maybe TRBD1 (7 bases). CDR1 is SGHAT, CDR2 FQNNGV, per germline. The CDR3 runs 17 residues. V gave up 2 bases and J gave up 2 bases, with 16 bases separating them. The CDR3 is CASSLPRGESTYNEQFF. The CDR3 DNA sequence: TGTGCCAGCAGCTTACCCAGGGGGGAGTCTACCTACAATGAGCAGTTCTTC.

This clone was seen at least ten times. This chain links TRBV7-9 with TRBJ2-6, with TRBD1 matching over 10 bases. The CDR3 is 19 residues long. Germline V gives CDR1 SEHNR, CDR2 FQNEAQ (reference sequence). The junction had 15 bases not matched to a gene; V was cut back by 8 bases and J by 2 bases. DNA for the CDR3: TGTGCCAGCGAGCTTAGGGGGGACAGGGGTTCTACTGGGGCCAACGTCCTGACTTTC. This encodes CASELRGDRGSTGANVLTF.

This chain joins TRBV4-3 and TRBJ2-7; 7 bases fit TRBD1. This CDR3 has 17 amino acids. The V gene's germline CDR1 is LGHNA and CDR2 YSLEER. V lost 0 bases to trimming and J lost 0 bases; unmatched junction nucleotides: 8. CDR3 sequence (DNA): TGCGCCAGCAGCCAAGATCCCGGGACAGAGAGCTCCTACGAGCAGTACTTC. Translation: CASSQDPGTESSYEQYF.

The chain uses TRBV4-1 and TRBJ1-1; TRBD1 might be the D (5 bases). The CDR3 has 14 amino acids. From germline, CDR1 is MGHRA and CDR2 YSYEKL. V was trimmed by 3 bases and J by 4 bases, leaving 12 bases between them. The DNA of the CDR3 is TGCGCCAGCAGCCAGTCCGCAGGGCCCACTGAAGCTTTCTTT. It is translated as CASSQSAGPTEAFF.

The V call is TRBV28, the J call TRBJ1-5; 7 bases are a match to TRBD1. In germline, CDR1 is MDHEN, CDR2 SYDVKM. The CDR3 extends over 14 amino acids. The trim removed 4 bases at V and 5 bases at J, leaving 5 bases unmatched. CDR3 in DNA: TGTGCCAGCAGTTCAGGGGGGATATATCAGCCCCAGCATTTT. Translation gives CASSSGGIYQPQHF.

For the CDR3, the DNA is TGTGCCAGCAGCTCGGGTGTGGGGCTCAGCAATCAGCCCCAGCATTTT. It is translated as CASSSGVGLSNQPQHF. The genes are TRBV5-8 and TRBJ1-5; perhaps TRBD1 as D (5 bases). The germline V gene encodes CDR1 SGHTS and CDR2 YDEGEE. Trimming left V 3 bases short and J 1 base short, with 14 bases between. The CDR3 sequence is 16 residues long.

This chain joins TRBV4-1 and TRBJ1-5; D remains unclear. The CDR3 runs 15 residues. Trimming took 0 bases from V and 9 from J, leaving 15 bases between them. From germline, CDR1 is MGHRA and CDR2 YSYEKL. CDR3 loop: CASSQESTLVWPQHF. CDR3 nucleotides: TGCGCCAGCAGCCAAGAATCTACCCTTGTTTGGCCCCAGCATTTT.